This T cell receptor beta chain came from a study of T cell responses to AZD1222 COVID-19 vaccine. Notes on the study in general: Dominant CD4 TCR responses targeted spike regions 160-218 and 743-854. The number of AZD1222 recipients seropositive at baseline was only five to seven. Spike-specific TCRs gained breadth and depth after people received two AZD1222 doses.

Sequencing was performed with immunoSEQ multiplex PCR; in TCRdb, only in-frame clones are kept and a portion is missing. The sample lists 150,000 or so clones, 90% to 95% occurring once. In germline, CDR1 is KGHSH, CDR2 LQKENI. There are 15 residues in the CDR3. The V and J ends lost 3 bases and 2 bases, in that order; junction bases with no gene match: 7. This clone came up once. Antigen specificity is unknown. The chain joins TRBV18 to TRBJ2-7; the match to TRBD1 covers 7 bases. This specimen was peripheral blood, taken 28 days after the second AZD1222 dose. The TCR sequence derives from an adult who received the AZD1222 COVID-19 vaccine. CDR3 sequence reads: CASSPPGQSTYEQYF. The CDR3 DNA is TGTGCCAGCTCACCGCCGGGACAGAGCACCTACGAGCAGTACTTC.